The 8 T cell receptor beta chains presented below share a single source sample, sequenced in a study of early T cells in non-severe SARS-CoV-2 infection (dated by TCRdb to the early 2020s). Library construction relied on 5' RACE. The data were produced on a NextSeq 500. TCRdb ran its own pipeline on the public reads, namely fastp trimming at Q25 and MiXCR clone calling, and kept in-frame beta chains. For every CDR3 protein sequence, its rows merge into one entry that carries the most common genes and DNA. The sample table records around 70,000 distinct CDR3 sequences; roughly a tenth of these occur just once. The biggest ten clones account for around 6.4% of the sample. The sample was whole blood. All receptors come from an adult who was a healthcare worker with PCR-confirmed SARS-CoV-2 infection or an uninfected control (not recorded which).

This chain uses TRBV5-1 with TRBJ2-3; 10 nucleotides line up with TRBD2. There are 16 residues in the CDR3. CDR1 is SGHRS, CDR2 YFSETQ, per germline. V was clipped by 4 bases and J by 4 bases; unmatched bases: 9. The CDR3 reads CASSTGTSVKADTQYF. In DNA form, the CDR3 reads TGCGCCAGCAGCACAGGGACTAGCGTTAAGGCAGATACGCAGTATTTT.

This chain joins TRBV20-1 and TRBJ2-7, with D possibly called TRBD1 or TRBD2 (5 bases each). The CDR3 length is 15 residues. The germline V and J ends were trimmed by 4 bases and 4 bases, with 20 bases remaining between them. In germline, CDR1 is DFQATT, CDR2 SNEGSKA (reference sequence). The CDR3 DNA is TGCAGTGCTATGGTTCCCGGGACCCCTCCATACGAGCAGTACTTC. Its translation is CSAMVPGTPPYEQYF.

The chain employs TRBV7-9 and TRBJ1-1; D gene ambiguous. CDR3 size: 16 residues. The germline gives CDR1 SEHNR, CDR2 FQNEAQ (reference sequence). The V end lost 4 bases, the J end lost 1 base, and 16 bases lay between the germline ends. The CDR3 DNA follows: TGTGCCAGCAGCTCGTACCGGGCCCCGTCGAACACTGAAGCTTTCTTT. Its protein is CASSSYRAPSNTEAFF.

V is TRBV12-3 or TRBV12-4 and J is TRBJ2-3; unclear D gene. V was cut by 5 bases and J by 14 bases, with 14 bases left in between. The CDR3 runs 11 residues. CDR3 amino acids: CASSPGPGRYF. The CDR3 coding sequence is TGTGCCAGCAGTCCGGGCCCTGGACGGTATTTT.

This clonotype was seen repeatedly, ten times or more. The DNA for the CDR3 is TGTGCCAGTGACGGCGGGAGGGGGACAGATACGCAGTATTTT. Translated: CASDGGRGTDTQYF. The chain recombines TRBV19 with TRBJ2-3; 9 nucleotides match TRBD2. V lost 8 bases and J lost 3; bases outside the gene matches: 6. Germline CDR1 LNHDA, CDR2 SQIVND (reference sequence). The length of the CDR3 is 14 residues.

This clonotype was detected ten times or more. V usage is TRBV3-1 and J usage is TRBJ1-1; 11 nucleotides line up with TRBD1. V dropped 7 bases and J dropped 6; count of bases not matched to a gene: 13. The CDR3 consists of 16 residues. The germline V gene encodes CDR1 LGHDT and CDR2 YNNKEL (reference sequence). CDR3 DNA: TGTGCCAGCACCCAGGGGACAGGGGGTCTGGGGGCTGAAGCTTTCTTT. It codes for CASTQGTGGLGAEAFF.

V and J are TRBV3-1 and TRBJ1-6, with 9 bases matching TRBD1. With V trimmed by 4 bases and J by 9 bases, 1 base remained unmatched. CDR1 and CDR2 (germline): LGHDT, YNNKEL (reference sequence). There are 13 residues in the CDR3. The CDR3 bases are TGTGCCAGCAGCCTGGGACAGGGTTCACCCCTCCACTTT. It yields the protein CASSLGQGSPLHF.

This clonotype has a handful of counts. This chain links TRBV5-1 with TRBJ2-1; the match to TRBD2 covers 9 bases. CDR1 and CDR2 (germline): SGHRS, YFSETQ. Losses at the gene ends were 7 bases for V and 5 bases for J; bases not matched to a gene: 7. The CDR3 is made up of 14 amino acids. DNA for the CDR3: TGCGCCAGCTCGACTAGCGGAAGGAACAATGAGCAGTTCTTC. This encodes CASSTSGRNNEQFF.